One sample yielded the 20 T cell receptor beta chains listed below, sequenced in a study of cytomegalovirus exposure and HLA in healthy donors (dated by TCRdb to 2015 to 2018). Library creation used the immunoSEQ multiplex PCR assay. For the multiplex PCR, a mixture combining 60 forward primers for TCR Vbeta segments and 13 reverse primers for TCR Jbeta segments was used. The table was pulled from immuneACCESS by TCRdb, which kept in-frame rearrangements only. Such tables lose some clones; where checked, under half of the loss comes from unresolved V genes, and the rest has no known cause. Recorded for this sample are about 160,000 clones; around 83% of them occurred a single time. The biggest ten clones account for about 2.1% of the sample. The sequenced material came from PBMCs. Receptors originate from a man aged 18 to 29 in good health and CMV-seropositive.

The J gene is TRBJ2-2, the V gene TRBV7-2, with 8 nucleotides matching TRBD1. Trimming cost V 1 base and J 7 bases; bases outside gene matches: 5. Germline CDR1 is SGHTA and CDR2 is FQGNSA. The CDR3 spans 15 residues. CDR3 loop: CASSLGTGRNGELFF. The CDR3 nucleotides read TGTGCCAGCAGCTTAGGGACAGGGCGTAACGGGGAGCTGTTTTTT.

The V gene is TRBV9, the J gene TRBJ2-5; possible D gene TRBD1, 6 bases. Trimming removed 7 bases from V and 0 bases from J, with 13 bases in between. From germline, CDR1 is SGDLS and CDR2 YYNGEE. The CDR3 extends over 14 amino acids. CDR3: CASSMGADQETQYF. Written as DNA, the CDR3 is TGTGCCAGCTCCATGGGGGCCGACCAAGAGACCCAGTACTTC. The variable domain in full, with the rest retrieved from reference TRBV9 and TRBJ2-5, is DSGVTQTPKHLITATGQRVTLRCSPRSGDLSVYWYQQSLDQGLQFLIQYYNGEERAKGNILERFSAQQFPDLHSELNLSSLELGDSALYFCASSMGADQETQYFGPGTRLLVL.

V usage is TRBV19 and J usage is TRBJ2-5, with 10 bases identical to TRBD2. Germline V gene lookup returns CDR1 LNHDA and CDR2 SQIVND (reference sequence). V trimming: 6 bases; J trimming: 5 bases; junction bases outside the gene matches: 12. The CDR3 is made up of 16 amino acids. The CDR3 sequence is CASSFWGLASLETQYF. CDR3 sequence (DNA): TGTGCCAGTAGCTTCTGGGGACTAGCGTCTCTCGAGACCCAGTACTTC.

This clone has just a few counts. V usage is TRBV4-2 and J usage is TRBJ2-1; TRBD2 matches at 10 bases. The J segment lost 4 bases and the V segment lost 1 base, leaving 7 bases of the junction unmatched. Germline V gene lookup returns CDR1 LGHNA and CDR2 YNFKEQ. This CDR3 has 17 amino acids. CDR3 nucleotide sequence: TGTGCCAGCAGCCAAGGGAGTCTAGCGGGGGCTTACAATGAGCAGTTCTTC. This gives the protein CASSQGSLAGAYNEQFF.

This chain joins TRBV6-5 and TRBJ2-4; possibly TRBD1 for D (6 bases). Germline CDR1 MNHEY, CDR2 SVGAGI. The length of the CDR3 is 14 residues. Between the trimmed V and J ends, which lost 8 bases and 0 bases, there was a span of 11 bases. The CDR3 coding sequence is TGTGCCAGCCGGTCACAGGGAGCCAAAAACATTCAGTACTTC. Translated, it gives CASRSQGAKNIQYF.

The gene calls are TRBV4-1 and TRBJ2-5; D may be TRBD2 (6 bases). The ends were cut back, 1 base at V and 4 bases at J, with 13 bases in the middle. The CDR3 extends over 15 amino acids. From germline, CDR1 is MGHRA and CDR2 YSYEKL. The CDR3 sequence: CASSQALAVGETQYF. For the CDR3, the DNA is TGCGCCAGCAGCCAAGCACTAGCCGTAGGAGAGACCCAGTACTTC.

The V call is TRBV7-9, the J call TRBJ1-4; tentatively, D is TRBD1 (5 bases). Germline V gene sequence: CDR1 SEHNR, CDR2 FQNEAQ (reference sequence). The CDR3 is 14 residues long. The V gene lost 5 bases and the J gene lost 8 bases, with 15 bases spanning the gap. CDR3 bases: TGTGCCAGCAGCGCCAGACAGAAACCAGAAAAACTGTTTTTT. Its translation: CASSARQKPEKLFF.

The chain employs TRBV30 and TRBJ2-5; the match to TRBD1 covers 10 bases. J gave up 2 bases and V 2 bases, and 17 bases lay outside the gene matches. The CDR3 consists of 19 residues. CDR1 is GTSNPN, CDR2 SVGIG, per germline (reference sequence). CDR3 nucleotides: TGTGCCTGGAGTAGATTCGGGTGGGGACAGGGGTCGGGGCAAGAGACCCAGTACTTC. Translating it yields CAWSRFGWGQGSGQETQYF.

V gene TRBV7-9 combines with J gene TRBJ1-1; D is undetermined. From germline, CDR1 is SEHNR and CDR2 FQNEAQ (reference sequence). This CDR3 has 15 amino acids. Trimming stripped 2 bases from V and 1 base from J, with 11 bases between. The chain's CDR3 is CASSLRTAANTEAFF. CDR3 DNA sequence: TGTGCCAGCAGCTTAAGAACAGCAGCGAACACTGAAGCTTTCTTT.

This clone showed up just a few times. This chain connects TRBV6-6 to TRBJ1-1; perhaps TRBD1 as D (5 bases). The CDR3 runs 14 residues. Trimming removed 5 bases at V and 5 bases at J, with 15 bases between. Germline CDR1 and CDR2: MNHNY and SVGAGI (reference sequence). The CDR3 bases are TGTGCCAGCAGTCCCACAGGCGGGGGTACTGAAGCTTTCTTT. Protein sequence: CASSPTGGGTEAFF.

The rearrangement uses TRBV6-5 and TRBJ1-1, with 7 bases lining up with TRBD1. Germline V CDR1 and CDR2: MNHEY, SVGAGI. The J segment lost 1 base and the V segment lost 6 bases, leaving 2 bases of the junction unmatched. This CDR3 is 13 amino acids long. CDR3 nucleotide sequence: TGTGCCAGCAGGACAGGGACGAACACTGAAGCTTTCTTT. Translation gives CASRTGTNTEAFF.

The chain carries TRBV5-4 and TRBJ1-2; D not resolved. V lost 4 bases and J lost 2, with 15 bases in between. The CDR3 has 15 amino acids. Germline lookup yields CDR1 SGHNT and CDR2 YYREEE (reference sequence). Written as DNA, the CDR3 is TGTGCCAGCAGCCCTCCTAGCGGCGGGAACTATGGCTACACCTTC. This translates into CASSPPSGGNYGYTF.

This CDR3 is CASSPRGQGFGYTF. CDR3 sequence (DNA): TGTGCCAGCAGTCCCCGGGGACAGGGGTTTGGCTACACCTTC. The rearrangement joins TRBV6-5 to TRBJ1-2; 10 bases agree with TRBD1. V lost 5 bases to trimming and J lost 7 bases; unmatched junction nucleotides: 7. Germline loops: CDR1 MNHEY, CDR2 SVGAGI. The CDR3 runs to 14 residues.

The chain uses TRBV27 and TRBJ1-4; TRBD1 matches 7 bases. The trim removed 2 bases at V and 2 bases at J, leaving 5 bases unmatched. The CDR3 totals 16 residues. Per the germline V gene, CDR1 is MNHEY and CDR2 is SMNVEV (reference sequence). The chain's CDR3 is CASSLHTTGTNEKLFF. The DNA of the CDR3 is TGTGCCAGCAGTTTACATACGACAGGGACTAATGAAAAACTGTTTTTT.

The V and J genes are TRBV30 and TRBJ2-3; 7 bases are shared with TRBD2. The CDR3 spans 13 residues. CDR1 and CDR2 from the germline V gene are GTSNPN and SVGIG (reference sequence). V lost 5 bases and J lost 1; bases outside the gene matches: 3. The CDR3 DNA sequence: TGTGCCTGGGAGCGGGGAGGCACAGATACGCAGTATTTT. Amino acids: CAWERGGTDTQYF.

The rearrangement joins TRBV5-5 to TRBJ1-1, with 7 bases matching TRBD1. Germline values: CDR1 SGHKS, CDR2 YYEKEE (reference sequence). Trimming took 4 bases from V and 1 from J; bases not matched to a gene: 7. The CDR3 has 15 amino acids. The CDR3 reads CASSPRTGWNTEAFF. CDR3 in DNA: TGTGCCAGCAGCCCACGGACAGGATGGAACACTGAAGCTTTCTTT.

The gene calls are TRBV9 and TRBJ1-1; D is unresolved. This CDR3 comprises 15 residues. The V and J ends lost 0 bases and 5 bases respectively, with 14 bases between them. Looked up from germline, CDR1 is SGDLS and CDR2 is YYNGEE. CDR3 DNA sequence: TGTGCCAGCAGCGTAGAGGAGCTCCCTGGAACTGAAGCTTTCTTT. Translated, it gives CASSVEELPGTEAFF.

This clone appeared a few times. The V gene is TRBV7-3, the J gene TRBJ2-1; 9 bases are shared with TRBD1. Trimming at V came to 4 bases and at J to 8 bases, leaving 12 bases not matched to a gene. The CDR3 consists of 16 residues. The germline V gene has CDR1 SGHTA and CDR2 FQGTGA. The CDR3 DNA is TGTGCCAGCAGCTCCGAATACGTAGGGGACAGGGATGAGCAGTTCTTC. Translation: CASSSEYVGDRDEQFF.

This chain connects TRBV7-2 to TRBJ2-1; D perhaps matches TRBD1 (6 bases). The CDR3 is 14 amino acids. The germline V gene has CDR1 SGHTA and CDR2 FQGNSA. Trimming took off 5 bases at V and 8 bases at J, with 16 bases between the two ends. CDR3 sequence reads: CASSQVYREHEQFF. The CDR3, as DNA: TGTGCCAGCAGCCAAGTATACAGGGAGCATGAGCAGTTCTTC.

The chain has TRBV7-6 and TRBJ2-7, with 7 bases identical to TRBD1. The CDR3 extends over 14 amino acids. J was trimmed by 4 bases and V by 1 base; bases with no gene match: 4. Germline V gene sequence: CDR1 SGHVS, CDR2 FNYEAQ. The CDR3 is CASSLGQGGYEQYF. CDR3 DNA sequence: TGTGCCAGCAGCTTAGGACAGGGCGGGTACGAGCAGTACTTC.